This T cell receptor beta chain was sequenced for a study of CD8 T cells in ankylosing spondylitis. Quantitative 5'-RACE was performed with molecular barcodes, and it yielded the TCR beta libraries. Each CDR3 protein is one row after TCRdb ran MiXCR on the 5' RACE reads. The top ten clones hold 0.51% of a sample with some 840,000 distinct CDR3 sequences, roughly 12% of them seen once. This clonotype occurred a few times. Its antigen is undetermined. Germline V gene sequence: CDR1 SGHRS, CDR2 YFSETQ. With 7 bases clipped from V and 7 bases from J, the junction kept 4 bases outside the gene matches. The CDR3 length is 12 residues. The study, taken as a whole, reports: Blood of patients with ankylosing spondylitis appeared to be characterized by a TCR beta motif of about eight highly homologous variants. Existing reports had already noted some motif variants in reactive arthritis synovial fluid and blood. Clones linked with disease were CD8+ and fairly uncommon in the peripheral blood.

The sample consisted of blood, either unsorted or a sorted T cell fraction (not recorded which). V gene TRBV5-1 combines with J gene TRBJ2-1, with 8 bases fitting TRBD1. The sequence was collected from a male donor with ankylosing spondylitis. The CDR3 DNA follows: TGCGCCAGCTCCCAGGGGGCAAATGAGCAGTTCTTC. This codes for CASSQGANEQFF.